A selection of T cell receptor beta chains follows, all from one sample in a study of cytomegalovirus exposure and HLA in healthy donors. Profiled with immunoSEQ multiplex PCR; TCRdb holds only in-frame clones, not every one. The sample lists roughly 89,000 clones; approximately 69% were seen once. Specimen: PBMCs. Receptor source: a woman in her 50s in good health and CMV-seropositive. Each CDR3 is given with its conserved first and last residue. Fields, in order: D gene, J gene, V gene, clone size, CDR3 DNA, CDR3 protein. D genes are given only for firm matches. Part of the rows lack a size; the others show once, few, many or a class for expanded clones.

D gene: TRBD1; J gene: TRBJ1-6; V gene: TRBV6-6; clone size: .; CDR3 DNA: TGTGCCAGCAGTCCACAGGGGGGTAATTCACCCCTCCACTTT; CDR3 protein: CASSPQGGNSPLHF
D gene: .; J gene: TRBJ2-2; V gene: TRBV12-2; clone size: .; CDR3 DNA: TGTGCAAGTCGCTTAGGGAGGGACAGGGGGCGATGCGGGGAGCTGTTTTTT; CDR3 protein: CASRLGRDRGRCGELFF
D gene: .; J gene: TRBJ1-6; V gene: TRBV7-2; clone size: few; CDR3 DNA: TGTGCCAGCAGCTTAGAGGAGAATTCACCCCTCCACTTT; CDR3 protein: CASSLEENSPLHF
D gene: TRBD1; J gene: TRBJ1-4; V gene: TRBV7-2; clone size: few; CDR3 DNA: TGTGCCAGCAGCTTAGGGGGACAGCCGAATGAAAAACTGTTTTTT; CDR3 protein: CASSLGGQPNEKLFF
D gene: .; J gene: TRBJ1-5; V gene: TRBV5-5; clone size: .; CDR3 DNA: TGTGCCAGCAGTTCCGGGACAACTAGCAATCAGCCCCAGCATTTT; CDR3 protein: CASSSGTTSNQPQHF
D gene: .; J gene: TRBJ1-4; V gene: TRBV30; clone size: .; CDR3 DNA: TGTGCCTGGAGTGTATCAAATGAAAAACTGTTTTTT; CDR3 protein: CAWSVSNEKLFF
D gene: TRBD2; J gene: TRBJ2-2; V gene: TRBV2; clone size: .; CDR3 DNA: TGTGCCAGCAGTGATCGGAGCGGGGGGGCGAACACCGGGGAGCTGTTTTTT; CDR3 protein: CASSDRSGGANTGELFF
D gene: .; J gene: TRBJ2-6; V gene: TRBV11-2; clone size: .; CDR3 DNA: TGTGCCAGCAGCTTACAGGTTTCTGGGGCCAACGTCCTGACTTTC; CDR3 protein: CASSLQVSGANVLTF
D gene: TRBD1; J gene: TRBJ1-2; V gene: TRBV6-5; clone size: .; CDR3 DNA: TGTGCCAGCAGTTACGGGACAGGGAATAATGGCTACACCTTC; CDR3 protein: CASSYGTGNNGYTF
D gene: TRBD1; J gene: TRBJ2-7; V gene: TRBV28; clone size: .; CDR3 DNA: TGTGCCAGCAGTCCGCGACAGGGAGCCTACGAGCAGTACTTC; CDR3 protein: CASSPRQGAYEQYF
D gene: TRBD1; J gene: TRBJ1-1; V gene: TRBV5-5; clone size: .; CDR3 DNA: TGTGCCAGCAGCTTTAACAGGGGGCTTTTAGGCACTGAAGCTTTCTTT; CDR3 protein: CASSFNRGLLGTEAFF
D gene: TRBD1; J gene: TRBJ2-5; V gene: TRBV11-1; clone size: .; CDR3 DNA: TGTGCCAGCAGCGCTACAGGGGCGGAGACCCAGTACTTC; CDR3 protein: CASSATGAETQYF
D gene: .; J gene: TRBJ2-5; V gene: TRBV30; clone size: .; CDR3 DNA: TGTGCCTGGAGCTTTAGTGAGACCCAGTACTTC; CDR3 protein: CAWSFSETQYF
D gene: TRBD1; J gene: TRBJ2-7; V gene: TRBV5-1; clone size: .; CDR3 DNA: TGCGCCAGCAGCGTGGGGATGGACAGGAACTACGAGCAGTACTTC; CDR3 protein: CASSVGMDRNYEQYF
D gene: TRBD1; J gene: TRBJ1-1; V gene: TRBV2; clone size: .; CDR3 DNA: TGTGCCAGCAAGACAGGGTGGGATGGCACTGAAGCTTTCTTT; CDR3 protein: CASKTGWDGTEAFF
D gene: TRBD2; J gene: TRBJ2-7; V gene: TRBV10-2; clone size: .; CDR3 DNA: TGCGCCAGCAGTGAGCGTATGACTAGCGGGGAATCCTACGAGCAGTACTTC; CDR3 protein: CASSERMTSGESYEQYF
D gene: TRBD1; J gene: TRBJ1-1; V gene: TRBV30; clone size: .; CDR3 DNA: TGTGCCTGGAGTTTGTGGGACAGAAACACTGAAGCTTTCTTT; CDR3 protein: CAWSLWDRNTEAFF
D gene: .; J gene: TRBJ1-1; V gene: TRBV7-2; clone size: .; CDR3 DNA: TGTGCCAGCAGCTTAGGTAACACGCCTACTGAAGCTTTCTTT; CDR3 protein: CASSLGNTPTEAFF
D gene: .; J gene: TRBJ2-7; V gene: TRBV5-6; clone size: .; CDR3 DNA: TGTGCCAGCAGTGGGAGCACGGATTCCTACGAGCAGTACTTC; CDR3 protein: CASSGSTDSYEQYF
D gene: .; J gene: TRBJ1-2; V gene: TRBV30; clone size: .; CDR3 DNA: TGTGCCTGGACCGTACAGGGCAACTATGGCTACACCTTC; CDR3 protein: CAWTVQGNYGYTF
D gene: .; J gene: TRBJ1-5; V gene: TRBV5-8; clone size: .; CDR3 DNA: TGTGCCAGCAGCCCCTCGTATAGCAATCAGCCCCAGCATTTT; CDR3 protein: CASSPSYSNQPQHF
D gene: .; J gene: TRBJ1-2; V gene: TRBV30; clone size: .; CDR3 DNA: TGTGCCTGGAGTGTTAGCTATGGCTACACCTTC; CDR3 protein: CAWSVSYGYTF
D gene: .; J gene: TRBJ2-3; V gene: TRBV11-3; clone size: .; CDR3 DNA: TGTGCCAGCAGCCCAGGGGTTACCGGCACAGATACGCAGTATTTT; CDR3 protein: CASSPGVTGTDTQYF
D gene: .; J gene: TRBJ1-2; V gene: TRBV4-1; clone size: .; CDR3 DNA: TGCGCCAGCAGCCAAGAAAAGGGGTACGGCTATGGCTACACCTTC; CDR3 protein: CASSQEKGYGYGYTF
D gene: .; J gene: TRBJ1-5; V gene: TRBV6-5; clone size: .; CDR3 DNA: TGTGCCAGCAGTTACTCGGGGCAGAATCAGCCCCAGCATTTT; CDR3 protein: CASSYSGQNQPQHF
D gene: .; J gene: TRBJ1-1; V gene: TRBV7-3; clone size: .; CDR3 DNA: TGTGCCAGCAGCTTAATGGGGCCAGCTTATAGCACTGAAGCTTTCTTT; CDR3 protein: CASSLMGPAYSTEAFF
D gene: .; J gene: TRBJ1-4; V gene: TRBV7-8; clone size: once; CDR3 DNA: TGTGCCAGCAGCTCCCCGAATTCGGGGATTGCAACTAATGAAAAACTGTTTTTT; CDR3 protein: CASSSPNSGIATNEKLFF
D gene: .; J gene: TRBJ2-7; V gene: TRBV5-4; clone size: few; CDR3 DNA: TGTGCCAGCAGCTTGGTGACGGGGGTAATTACGAGTGAGCCCCAGTACTTC; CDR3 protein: CASSLVTGVITSEPQYF
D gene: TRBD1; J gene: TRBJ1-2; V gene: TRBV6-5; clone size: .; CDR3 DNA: TGTGCCAGCAGTCAGAGTACAGGGGACTATGGCTACACCTTC; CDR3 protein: CASSQSTGDYGYTF
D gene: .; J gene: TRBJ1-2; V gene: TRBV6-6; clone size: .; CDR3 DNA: TGTGCCAGCAGTTCCCCCGGTAGCTATGGCTACACCTTC; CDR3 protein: CASSSPGSYGYTF
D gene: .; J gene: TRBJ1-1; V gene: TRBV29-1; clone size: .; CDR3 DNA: TGCAGCGCCCGTGGGGGGGGGTTGATTGAAGCTTTCTTT; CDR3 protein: CSARGGGLIEAFF
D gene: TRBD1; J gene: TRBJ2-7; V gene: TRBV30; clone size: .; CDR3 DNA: TGTGCCTGGAGGGAACAGGGGTACGAGCAGTACTTC; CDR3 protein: CAWREQGYEQYF
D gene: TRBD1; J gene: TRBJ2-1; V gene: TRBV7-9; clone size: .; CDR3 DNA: TGTGCCAGCAGCCGTCCGGGACAGACTTTCTCCTACAATGAGCAGTTCTTC; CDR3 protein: CASSRPGQTFSYNEQFF
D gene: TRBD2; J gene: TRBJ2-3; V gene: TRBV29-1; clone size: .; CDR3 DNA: TGCAGCGTCTCTAGAGGGACTAGCGGGCGGACCACAGATACGCAGTATTTT; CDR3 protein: CSVSRGTSGRTTDTQYF
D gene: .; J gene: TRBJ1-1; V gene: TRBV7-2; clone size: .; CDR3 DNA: TGTGCCAGCAGCTTCGGGAGGAACACTGAAGCTTTCTTT; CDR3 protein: CASSFGRNTEAFF
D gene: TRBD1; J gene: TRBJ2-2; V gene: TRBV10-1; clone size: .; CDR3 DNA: TGCGCCAGCAGAGGACAGGCGAACACCGGGGAGCTGTTTTTT; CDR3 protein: CASRGQANTGELFF
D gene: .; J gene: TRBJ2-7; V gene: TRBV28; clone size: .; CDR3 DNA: TGTGCCAGCAGGTCGTACGGATTAGGTCGGAGCTCCTACGAGCAGTACTTC; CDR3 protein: CASRSYGLGRSSYEQYF
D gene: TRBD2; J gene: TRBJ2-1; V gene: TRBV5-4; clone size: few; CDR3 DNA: TGTGCCAGCAGCCCGGGGGTAGCGGGGGGTGAGCAGTTCTTC; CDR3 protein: CASSPGVAGGEQFF